This TCR beta chain was sequenced in a study of cytomegalovirus exposure and HLA in healthy donors. Regarding the study as a whole: Through in vitro validation, three CMV-associated chains were shown to be specific for CMV antigens. The study designated 160 or so TCR beta chains cytomegalovirus-associated.

Researchers ran the PCR with 60 Vbeta and 13 Jbeta primers. Libraries were prepared by immunoSEQ multiplex PCR; TCRdb keeps only in-frame clonotypes and omits some of them. The sample has about 70,000 clones; around 80% are singletons. Turning to this clone: Its specificity is not known.

Among the donors, all were healthy bone marrow donors. Donors showed nominal health when sampled, although they likely had unrecorded immune exposures. Trimming removed 0 bases from V and 5 bases from J, with 4 bases in between. Germline CDR1 reads MRHNA; CDR2 reads SNTAGT. This CDR3 region has 13 residues. J is TRBJ2-2 and V is TRBV6-4; D remains ambiguous. The source is a girl under 18 in good health and CMV-seropositive. The sample consisted of PBMCs. The CDR3, as DNA: TGTGCCAGCAGTGACTCGAGTACCGGGGAGCTGTTTTTT. Its protein is CASSDSSTGELFF.